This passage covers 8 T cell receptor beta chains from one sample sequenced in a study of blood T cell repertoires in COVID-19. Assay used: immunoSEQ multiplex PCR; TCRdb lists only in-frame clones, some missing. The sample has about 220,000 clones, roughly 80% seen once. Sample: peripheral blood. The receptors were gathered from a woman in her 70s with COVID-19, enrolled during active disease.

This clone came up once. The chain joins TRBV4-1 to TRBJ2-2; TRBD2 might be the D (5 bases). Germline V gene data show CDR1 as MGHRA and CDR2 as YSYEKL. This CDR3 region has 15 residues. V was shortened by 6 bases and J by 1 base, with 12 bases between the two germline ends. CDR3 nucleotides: TGCGCCAGCAGTCCGGGATGGAGGAACACCGGGGAGCTGTTTTTT. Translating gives CASSPGWRNTGELFF.

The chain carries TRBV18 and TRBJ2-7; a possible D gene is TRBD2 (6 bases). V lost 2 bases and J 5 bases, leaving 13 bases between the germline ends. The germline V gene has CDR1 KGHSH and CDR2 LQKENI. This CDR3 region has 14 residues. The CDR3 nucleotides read TGTGCCAGCTCACCATTACCGGGAGCTAACGAGCAGTACTTC. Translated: CASSPLPGANEQYF.

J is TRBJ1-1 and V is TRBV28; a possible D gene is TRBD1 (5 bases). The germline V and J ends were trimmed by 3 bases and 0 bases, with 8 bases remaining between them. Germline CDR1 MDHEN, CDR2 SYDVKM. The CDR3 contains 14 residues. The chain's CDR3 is CASSFGGVNTEAFF. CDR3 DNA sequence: TGTGCCAGCAGTTTTGGAGGGGTGAACACTGAAGCTTTCTTT.

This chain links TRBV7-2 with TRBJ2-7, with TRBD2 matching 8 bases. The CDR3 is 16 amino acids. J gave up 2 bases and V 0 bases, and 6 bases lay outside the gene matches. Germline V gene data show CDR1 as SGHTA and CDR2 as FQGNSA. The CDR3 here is CASSLAASGHTYEQYF. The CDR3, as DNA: TGTGCCAGCAGCTTAGCGGCTAGCGGGCACACCTACGAGCAGTACTTC.

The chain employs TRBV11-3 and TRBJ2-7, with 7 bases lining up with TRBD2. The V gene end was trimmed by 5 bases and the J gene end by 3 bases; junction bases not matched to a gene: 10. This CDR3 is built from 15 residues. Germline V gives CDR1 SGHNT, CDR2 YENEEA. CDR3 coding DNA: TGTGCCAGCAGCCGGGGGGAGCGAACGGGCTACGAGCAGTACTTC. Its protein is CASSRGERTGYEQYF.

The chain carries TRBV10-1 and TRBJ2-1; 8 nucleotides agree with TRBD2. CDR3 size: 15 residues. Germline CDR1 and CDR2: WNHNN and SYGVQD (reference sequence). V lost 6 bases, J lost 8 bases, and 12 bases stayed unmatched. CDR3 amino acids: CASSQPGLGSDEQFF. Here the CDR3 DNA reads TGCGCCAGCAGCCAGCCGGGACTAGGGAGCGATGAGCAGTTCTTC.

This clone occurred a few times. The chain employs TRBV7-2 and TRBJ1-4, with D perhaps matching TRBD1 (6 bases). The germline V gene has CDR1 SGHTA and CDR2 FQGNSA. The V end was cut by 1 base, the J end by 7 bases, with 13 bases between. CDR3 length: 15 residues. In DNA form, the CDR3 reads TGTGCCAGCAGCTTAGGACAGGCCAGCGGTGAAAAACTGTTTTTT. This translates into CASSLGQASGEKLFF.

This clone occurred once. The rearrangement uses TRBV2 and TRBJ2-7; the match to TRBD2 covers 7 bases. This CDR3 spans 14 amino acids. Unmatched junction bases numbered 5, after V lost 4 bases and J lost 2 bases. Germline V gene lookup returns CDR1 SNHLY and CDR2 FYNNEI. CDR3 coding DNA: TGTGCCAGCAGTGCCGGGGGGTCCGCCTACGAGCAGTACTTC. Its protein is CASSAGGSAYEQYF. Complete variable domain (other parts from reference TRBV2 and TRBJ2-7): EPEVTQTPSHQVTQMGQEVILRCVPISNHLYFYWYRQILGQKVEFLVSFYNNEISEKSEIFDDQFSVERPDGSNFTLKIRSTKLEDSAMYFCASSAGGSAYEQYFGPGTRLTVT.